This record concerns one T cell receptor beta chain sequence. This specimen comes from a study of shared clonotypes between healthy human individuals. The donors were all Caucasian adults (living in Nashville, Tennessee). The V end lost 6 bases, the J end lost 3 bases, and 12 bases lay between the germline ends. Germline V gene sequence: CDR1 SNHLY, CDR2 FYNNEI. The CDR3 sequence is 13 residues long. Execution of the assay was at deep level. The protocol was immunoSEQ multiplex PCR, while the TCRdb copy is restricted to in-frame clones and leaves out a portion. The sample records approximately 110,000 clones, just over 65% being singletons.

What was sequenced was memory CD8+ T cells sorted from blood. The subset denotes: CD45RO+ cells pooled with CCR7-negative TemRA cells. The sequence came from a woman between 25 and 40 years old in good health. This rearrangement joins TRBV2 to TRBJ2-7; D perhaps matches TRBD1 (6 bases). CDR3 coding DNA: TGTGCCAGCAGACCTCAACAGGGCTACGAGCAGTACTTC. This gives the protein CASRPQQGYEQYF.